This T cell receptor beta chain was identified in a study of blood T cell repertoires in COVID-19. At the level of the study: Sites in the United States, Italy and Spain provided acute and convalescent COVID-19 samples. PBMCs, B-cell-depleted T cells, or T cells were the source of the cDNA or gDNA that made up the material.

Authors' processing steps: Amplification from reference gene primers served as the basis for estimated nucleated cell counts. The table came from immunoSEQ multiplex PCR; TCRdb's copy has only in-frame clones and leaves some out. V, J and clone size were drawn from that table, and D and trimming were deduced from the DNA. In the table there are 97,000 or so clones, 84% of which are singletons. The CDR3 is 13 amino acids. Germline-derived CDR1 and CDR2 are LNHDA and SQIVND (reference sequence). The V end lost 4 bases, the J end lost 9 bases, and 15 bases lay between the germline ends. Sequenced material: peripheral blood. V gene TRBV19 combines with J gene TRBJ1-1; D uncertain. This clonotype originated in a man aged 40-49 years with active or convalescent COVID-19. CDR3 sequence reads: CASSRPPGAQAFF. CDR3 DNA sequence: TGTGCCAGTAGTAGGCCCCCTGGAGCCCAAGCTTTCTTT. The full variable domain, with the rest looked up from reference TRBV19 and TRBJ1-1, is DGGITQSPKYLFRKEGQNVTLSCEQNLNHDAMYWYRQDPGQGLRLIYYSQIVNDFQKGDIAEGYSVSREKKESFPLTVTSAQKNPTAFYLCASSRPPGAQAFFGQGTRLTVV.